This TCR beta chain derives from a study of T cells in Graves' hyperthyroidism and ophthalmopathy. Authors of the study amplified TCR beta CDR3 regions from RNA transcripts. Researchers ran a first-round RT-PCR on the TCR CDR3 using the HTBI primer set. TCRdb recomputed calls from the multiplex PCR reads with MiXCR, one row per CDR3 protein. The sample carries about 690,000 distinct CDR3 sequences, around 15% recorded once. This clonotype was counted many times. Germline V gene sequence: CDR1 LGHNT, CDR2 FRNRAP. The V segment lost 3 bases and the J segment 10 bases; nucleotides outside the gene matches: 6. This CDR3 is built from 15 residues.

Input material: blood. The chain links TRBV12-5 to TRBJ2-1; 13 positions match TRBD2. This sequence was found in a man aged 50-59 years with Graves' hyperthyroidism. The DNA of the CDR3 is TGTGCTAGTGGTTTAGAGAGGACTAGCGGGAGAGAGCAGTTCTTC. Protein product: CASGLERTSGREQFF.